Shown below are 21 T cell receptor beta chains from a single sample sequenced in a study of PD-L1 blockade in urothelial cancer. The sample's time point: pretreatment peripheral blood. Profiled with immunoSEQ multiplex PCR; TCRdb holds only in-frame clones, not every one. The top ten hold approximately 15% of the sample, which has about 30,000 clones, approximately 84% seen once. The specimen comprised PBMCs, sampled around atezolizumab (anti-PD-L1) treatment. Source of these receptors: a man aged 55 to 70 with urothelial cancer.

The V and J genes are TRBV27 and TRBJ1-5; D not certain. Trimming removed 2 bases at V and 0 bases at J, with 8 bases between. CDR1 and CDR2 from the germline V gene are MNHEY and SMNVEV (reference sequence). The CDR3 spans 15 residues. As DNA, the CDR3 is TGTGCCAGCAGTTTAGAGCGATATAGCAATCAGCCCCAGCATTTT. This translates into CASSLERYSNQPQHF.

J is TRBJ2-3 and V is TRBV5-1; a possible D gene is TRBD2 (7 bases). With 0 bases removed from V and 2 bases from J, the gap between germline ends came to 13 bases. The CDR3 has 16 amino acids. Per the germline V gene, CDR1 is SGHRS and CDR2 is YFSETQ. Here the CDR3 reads CASSLAGGAATDTQYF. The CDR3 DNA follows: TGCGCCAGCAGCTTGGCTGGGGGGGCTGCCACAGATACGCAGTATTTT.

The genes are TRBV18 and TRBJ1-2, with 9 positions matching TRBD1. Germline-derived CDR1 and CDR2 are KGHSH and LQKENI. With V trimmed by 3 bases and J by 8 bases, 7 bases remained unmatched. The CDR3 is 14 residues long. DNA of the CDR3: TGTGCCAGCTCACCTGAGGGACAGGGTTCCGGCTACACCTTC. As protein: CASSPEGQGSGYTF.

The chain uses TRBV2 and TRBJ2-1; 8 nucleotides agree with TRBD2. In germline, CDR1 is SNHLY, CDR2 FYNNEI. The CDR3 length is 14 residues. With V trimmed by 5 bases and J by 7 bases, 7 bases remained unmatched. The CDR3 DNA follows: TGTGCCAGCAGTAATAGCGGGACGGGAAATGAGCAGTTCTTC. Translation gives CASSNSGTGNEQFF. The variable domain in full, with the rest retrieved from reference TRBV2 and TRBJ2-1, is EPEVTQTPSHQVTQMGQEVILRCVPISNHLYFYWYRQILGQKVEFLVSFYNNEISEKSEIFDDQFSVERPDGSNFTLKIRSTKLEDSAMYFCASSNSGTGNEQFFGPGTRLTVL.

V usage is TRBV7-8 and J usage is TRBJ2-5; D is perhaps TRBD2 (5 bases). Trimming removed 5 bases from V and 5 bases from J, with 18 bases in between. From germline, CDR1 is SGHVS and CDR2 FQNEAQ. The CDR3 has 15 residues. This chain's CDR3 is CASSLSGADDETQYF. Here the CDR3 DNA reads TGTGCCAGCAGCCTAAGCGGCGCGGATGACGAGACCCAGTACTTC.

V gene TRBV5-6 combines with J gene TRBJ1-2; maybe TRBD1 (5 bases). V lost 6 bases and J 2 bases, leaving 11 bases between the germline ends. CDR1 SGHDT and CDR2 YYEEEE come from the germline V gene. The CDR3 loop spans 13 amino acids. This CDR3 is CASTPRGNYGYTF. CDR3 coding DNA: TGTGCCAGCACCCCACGGGGGAACTATGGCTACACCTTC.

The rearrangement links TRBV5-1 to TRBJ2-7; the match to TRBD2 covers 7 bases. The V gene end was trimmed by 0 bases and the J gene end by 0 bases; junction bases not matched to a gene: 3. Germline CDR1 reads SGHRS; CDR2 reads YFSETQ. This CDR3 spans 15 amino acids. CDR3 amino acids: CASSLGGGSSYEQYF. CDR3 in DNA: TGCGCCAGCAGCTTGGGTGGCGGGAGCTCCTACGAGCAGTACTTC.

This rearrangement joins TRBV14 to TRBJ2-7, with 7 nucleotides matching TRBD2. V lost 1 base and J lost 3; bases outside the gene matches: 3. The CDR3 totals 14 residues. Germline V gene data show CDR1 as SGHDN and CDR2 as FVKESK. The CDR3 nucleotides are TGTGCCAGCAGCCAAGCAGCGGGGATCTACGAGCAGTACTTC. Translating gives CASSQAAGIYEQYF. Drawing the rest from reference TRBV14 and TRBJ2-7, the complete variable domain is EAGVTQFPSHSVIEKGQTVTLRCDPISGHDNLYWYRRVMGKEIKFLLHFVKESKQDESGMPNNRFLAERTGGTYSTLKVQPAELEDSGVYFCASSQAAGIYEQYFGPGTRLTVT.

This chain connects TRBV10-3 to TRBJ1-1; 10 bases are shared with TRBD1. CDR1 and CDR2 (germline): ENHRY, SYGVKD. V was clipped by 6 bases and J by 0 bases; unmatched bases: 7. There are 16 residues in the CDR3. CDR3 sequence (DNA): TGTGCCATCAGGCGACAGGGGGCAGGGTTGAACACTGAAGCTTTCTTT. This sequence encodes CAIRRQGAGLNTEAFF.

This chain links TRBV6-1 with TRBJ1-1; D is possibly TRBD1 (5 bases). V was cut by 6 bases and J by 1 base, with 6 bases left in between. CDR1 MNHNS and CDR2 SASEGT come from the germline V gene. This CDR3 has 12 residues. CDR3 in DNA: TGTGCCAGCAGGGGGCAGAACACTGAAGCTTTCTTT. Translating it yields CASRGQNTEAFF.

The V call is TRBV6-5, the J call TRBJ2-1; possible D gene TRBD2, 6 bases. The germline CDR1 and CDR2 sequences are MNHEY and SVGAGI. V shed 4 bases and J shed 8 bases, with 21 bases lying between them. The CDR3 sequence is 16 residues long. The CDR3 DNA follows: TGTGCCAGCAGTTCACCCCCAACGACTAGTAGCGATGAGCAGTTCTTC. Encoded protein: CASSSPPTTSSDEQFF.

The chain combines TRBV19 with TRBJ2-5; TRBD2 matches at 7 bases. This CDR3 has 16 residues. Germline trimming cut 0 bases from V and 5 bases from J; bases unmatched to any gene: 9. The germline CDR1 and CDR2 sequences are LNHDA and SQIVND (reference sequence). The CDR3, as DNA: TGTGCCAGTAGTATAGATTGGGCTAGCGGTAAGGAGACCCAGTACTTC. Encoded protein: CASSIDWASGKETQYF.

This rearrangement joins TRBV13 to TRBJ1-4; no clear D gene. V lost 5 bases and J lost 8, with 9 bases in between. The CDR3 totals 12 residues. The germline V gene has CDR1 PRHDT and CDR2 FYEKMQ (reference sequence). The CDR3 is CASSGVQEKLFF. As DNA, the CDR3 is TGTGCCAGCAGCGGAGTTCAGGAAAAACTGTTTTTT. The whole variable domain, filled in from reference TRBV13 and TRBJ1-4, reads AAGVIQSPRHLIKEKRETATLKCYPIPRHDTVYWYQQGPGQDPQFLISFYEKMQSDKGSIPDRFSAQQFSDYHSELNMSSLELGDSALYFCASSGVQEKLFFGSGTQLSVL.

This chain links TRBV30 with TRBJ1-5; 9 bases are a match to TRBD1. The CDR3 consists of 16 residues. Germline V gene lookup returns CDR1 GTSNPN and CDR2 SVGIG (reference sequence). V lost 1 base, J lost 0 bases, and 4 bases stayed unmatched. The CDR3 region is CAWSAGQGSSNQPQHF. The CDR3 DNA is TGTGCCTGGAGTGCGGGACAGGGATCTAGCAATCAGCCCCAGCATTTT.

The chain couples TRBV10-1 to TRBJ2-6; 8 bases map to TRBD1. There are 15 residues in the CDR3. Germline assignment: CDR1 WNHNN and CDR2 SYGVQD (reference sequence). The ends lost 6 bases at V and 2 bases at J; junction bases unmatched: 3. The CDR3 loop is CASSDRGAGANVLTF. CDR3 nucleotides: TGCGCCAGCAGCGACAGGGGTGCTGGGGCCAACGTCCTGACTTTC.

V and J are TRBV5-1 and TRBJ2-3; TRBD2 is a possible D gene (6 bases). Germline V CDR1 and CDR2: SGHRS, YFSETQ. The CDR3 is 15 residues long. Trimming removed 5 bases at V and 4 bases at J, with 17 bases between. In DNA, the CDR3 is TGCGCCAGCAGGTTGTCGGGGGAGGACGCAGATACGCAGTATTTT. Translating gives CASRLSGEDADTQYF.

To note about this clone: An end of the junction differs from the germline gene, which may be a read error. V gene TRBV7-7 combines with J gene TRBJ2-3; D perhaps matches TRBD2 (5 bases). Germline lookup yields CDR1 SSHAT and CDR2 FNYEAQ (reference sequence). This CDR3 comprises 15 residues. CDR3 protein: CASSLAEEGTDTQYF. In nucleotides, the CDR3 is TGTGCTAGCAGCTTAGCCGAGGAGGGCACAGATACGCAGTATTTT.

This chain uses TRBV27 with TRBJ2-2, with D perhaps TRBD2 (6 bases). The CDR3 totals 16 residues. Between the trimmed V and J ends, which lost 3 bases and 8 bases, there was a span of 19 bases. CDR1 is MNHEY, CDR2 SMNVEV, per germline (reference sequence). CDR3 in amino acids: CASSLAGNRGWGELFF. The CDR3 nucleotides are TGTGCCAGCAGTTTGGCGGGAAATCGCGGTTGGGGGGAGCTGTTTTTT.

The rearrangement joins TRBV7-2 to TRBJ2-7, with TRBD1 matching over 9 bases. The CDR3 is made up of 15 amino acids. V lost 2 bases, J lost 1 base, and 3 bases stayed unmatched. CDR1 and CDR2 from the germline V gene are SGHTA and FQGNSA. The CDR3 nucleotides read TGTGCCAGCAGCTTAATCGGGACAGGGTCCTACGAGCAGTACTTC. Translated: CASSLIGTGSYEQYF.

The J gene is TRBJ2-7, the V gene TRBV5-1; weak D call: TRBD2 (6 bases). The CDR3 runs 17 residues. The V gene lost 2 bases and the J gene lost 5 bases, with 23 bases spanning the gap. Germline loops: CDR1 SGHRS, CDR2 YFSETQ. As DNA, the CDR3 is TGCGCCAGCAGCTTCCTCGGAGGGAACCCAGAAGGGAACGAGCAGTACTTC. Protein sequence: CASSFLGGNPEGNEQYF.

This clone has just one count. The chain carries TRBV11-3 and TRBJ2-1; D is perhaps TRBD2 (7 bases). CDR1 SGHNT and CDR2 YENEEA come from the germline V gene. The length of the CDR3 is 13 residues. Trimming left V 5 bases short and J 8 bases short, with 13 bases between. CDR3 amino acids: CASSRGGIYEQFF. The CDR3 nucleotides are TGTGCCAGCAGCAGGGGGGGGATCTATGAGCAGTTCTTC.